This TCR beta chain was identified during a study of long-term antiretroviral therapy in people with HIV. CDR3 length: 14 amino acids. V was cut by 2 bases and J by 4 bases, with 11 bases left in between. The germline CDR1 and CDR2 sequences are MDHEN and SYDVKM. With survey level as its setting, the immunoSEQ assay was v3.0. Clones were sequenced by immunoSEQ multiplex PCR, and TCRdb holds only the in-frame ones, with some missing. Of around 28,000 clones in the sample, approximately 86% were seen once. This receptor was identified in a woman aged 30 to 39 with HIV. The chain combines TRBV28 with TRBJ1-1; no reliable D call. The sequences come from unsorted PBMCs, collected 0.8 years after starting antiretroviral therapy. The CDR3 DNA reads TGTGCCAGCAGTTTACGGGGTTTAACCACTGAAGCTTTCTTT. Translation gives CASSLRGLTTEAFF.